The 11 T cell receptor beta chains reported below all come from one sample, sequenced in a study of CD8 T cells in ankylosing spondylitis. MiXCR, applied by TCRdb to the 5' RACE reads, yields one record per CDR3 protein. Of 350,000 to 400,000 distinct CDR3 sequences listed, 20% are singletons. Sequenced sample: blood, either unsorted or a sorted T cell fraction (not recorded which). These receptor sequences come from a male donor with ankylosing spondylitis or in good health (not recorded which).

This sequence joins TRBV6-5 and TRBJ1-4; 7 positions match TRBD1. V was pared by 3 bases and J by 6 bases, with 4 bases of the junction left unmatched. CDR3 size: 14 residues. Germline V gene data show CDR1 as MNHEY and CDR2 as SVGAGI. Written as DNA, the CDR3 is TGTGCCAGCAGTTATGGAGGGGGCTATGAAAAACTGTTTTTT. This gives the protein CASSYGGGYEKLFF.

This clonotype was found a few times. The chain couples TRBV4-1 to TRBJ1-1; D is possibly TRBD1 (5 bases). CDR1 and CDR2 (germline): MGHRA, YSYEKL. CDR3 length: 14 residues. Trimming took off 0 bases at V and 4 bases at J, with 9 bases between the two ends. The CDR3 sequence: CASSQEVGATEAFF. CDR3 nucleotide sequence: TGCGCCAGCAGCCAAGAAGTCGGGGCCACTGAAGCTTTCTTT.

V and J are TRBV20-1 and TRBJ1-1, with D hard to call. The germline V gene has CDR1 DFQATT and CDR2 SNEGSKA (reference sequence). The CDR3 is made up of 12 amino acids. V lost 5 bases and J 1 base, leaving 8 bases between the germline ends. The CDR3 here is CSARPANTEAFF. The CDR3, as DNA: TGCAGTGCTCGTCCGGCGAACACTGAAGCTTTCTTT.

This clonotype has just a few counts. The gene calls are TRBV5-1 and TRBJ2-7, with 10 bases lining up with TRBD1. The germline V gene encodes CDR1 SGHRS and CDR2 YFSETQ. Germline trimming cut 2 bases from V and 6 bases from J; bases unmatched to any gene: 8. The length of the CDR3 is 15 residues. The CDR3 DNA follows: TGCGCCAGCAGCTTTTCCGGGACAGGGGACAGCGAGCAGTACTTC. Protein sequence: CASSFSGTGDSEQYF.

This clonotype has only a few counts. The rearrangement joins TRBV27 to TRBJ2-3, with a tentative D call TRBD1 (5 bases). V was shortened by 1 base and J by 2 bases, with 19 bases between the two germline ends. This CDR3 region has 18 residues. CDR1 is MNHEY, CDR2 SMNVEV, per germline (reference sequence). In nucleotides, the CDR3 is TGTGCCAGCAGTTTATGGGGCCCACAAAGGTTAGCCACAGATACGCAGTATTTT. Translation: CASSLWGPQRLATDTQYF.

Concerning this clonotype itself: A read error may account for a junction end that differs from germline. In DNA form, the CDR3 reads TGCAGCGCCCGGACAGCTCGGGGGCCCTCCCTCACATATACGCAGTATTTT. It yields the protein CSARTARGPSLTYTQYF. The V call is TRBV29-1, the J call TRBJ2-3; D possibly uses TRBD1 or TRBD2 (6 bases each). The CDR3 sequence is 17 residues long. The germline CDR1 and CDR2 sequences are SQVTM and ANQGSEA.

This rearrangement joins TRBV19 to TRBJ2-7, with D maybe TRBD2 (6 bases). CDR3 size: 13 residues. Germline values: CDR1 LNHDA, CDR2 SQIVND (reference sequence). Trimming pared 1 base from V and 5 bases from J, leaving 9 bases between. In nucleotides, the CDR3 is TGTGCCAGTAGTATAGTATCGGGGGACGAGCAGTACTTC. Protein: CASSIVSGDEQYF.

The chain is built from TRBV5-1 and TRBJ2-1, with D perhaps TRBD1 (5 bases). This CDR3 region has 12 residues. From germline, CDR1 is SGHRS and CDR2 YFSETQ. V lost 2 bases, J lost 10 bases, and 10 bases lay in between. Here the CDR3 reads CASSFLGHEQFF. CDR3 sequence (DNA): TGCGCCAGCAGCTTCCTCGGACACGAGCAGTTCTTC.

The chain carries TRBV4-2 and TRBJ2-7; no reliable D call. The V end was cut by 0 bases, the J end by 4 bases, with 10 bases between. Germline V lookup: CDR1 LGHNA, CDR2 YNFKEQ. The CDR3 totals 14 residues. In DNA, the CDR3 is TGTGCCAGCAGCCAAGAGCCAGAGAATTACGAGCAGTACTTC. Translated: CASSQEPENYEQYF.

This clonotype occurred a few times. This chain connects TRBV11-1 to TRBJ2-6; 8 bases line up with TRBD1. CDR3 length: 19 residues. Germline lookup yields CDR1 SGHAT and CDR2 FQDESV (reference sequence). V shed 6 bases and J 4 bases; nucleotides not matched to a gene: 17. The CDR3 bases are TGTGCCAGCAGTGGATCCCTACAGGGGGATTTACAGGGGGCCAACGTCCTGACTTTC. This translates into CASSGSLQGDLQGANVLTF.

The V gene is TRBV4-1, the J gene TRBJ1-1; no reliable D call. V gave up 1 base and J gave up 0 bases, with 9 bases separating them. The CDR3 runs 15 residues. Germline V lookup: CDR1 MGHRA, CDR2 YSYEKL. The CDR3 loop reads CASSQGQSMNTEAFF. CDR3 nucleotide sequence: TGCGCCAGCAGCCAAGGGCAGTCCATGAACACTGAAGCTTTCTTT.